This T cell receptor (beta chain) was recorded in a study of cytomegalovirus exposure and HLA in healthy donors (dated by TCRdb to the late 2010s). For the wider study: An earlier analysis of 587 of the donors reported 250 to 350 Gb of sequence data and 120 million or so unique TCR beta sequences from about 200 million T cells. An early release covering roughly 580 HLA-typed donors comprised about 300 gigabases of sequencing data and roughly 86 million unique TCR sequences. Of the roughly 400 genotyped donors, approximately 82% fell in the genetic ancestry cluster associated with self-reported Caucasian donors. The aim of the study was to test whether cataloging public T cell receptors could identify signatures of past pathogen exposure. Using immunosequencing, the study profiled T cell repertoires from fewer than 700 subjects and related those repertoires to cytomegalovirus serostatus. Besides the first cohort of more than 650 subjects, a separate validation cohort made up of 90 to 150 different subjects was used. To predict cytomegalovirus infection status, the study combined high-throughput TCR immunosequencing, statistical association of individual TCRs with disease status, and machine learning. A later analysis re-analyzed previously published TCR beta repertoires from 666 donors and added high-resolution HLA genotyping to study TCR occurrence patterns. The later analysis used no new phenotypic data to find candidate immune exposures, relying instead on TCR beta sequences and their occurrence across donors. To decide whether each TCR beta V gene segment behaved as functional or pseudogenic, an earlier analysis of some 600 of the donors relied on high-throughput TCR beta sequencing. Donor age, sex, ethnicity and CMV serostatus were collected together with the repertoire data. A later genetic analysis used genome-wide SNP genotypes for about 60% of the roughly 670 donors, treating that subset as a discovery cohort. All discovery cohort repertoires had been generated using a single sequencing platform. HLA typing included class I and class II loci at four-digit resolution. Typing coverage differed by locus: A, B, C, DRB1 and DQB1 were typed in about 629-640 donors, DQA1 in 522, DPA1 in nearly 610, and DPB1 in about 450. Five DR-DQ haplotypes were treated as single units for association and clustering because of strong linkage in the cohort. On average, approximately 250,000 unique TCR beta nucleotide sequences were sequenced per donor among 398 genotyped donors of the cohort, with about 19% of those sequences being non-productive. Points the paper makes about the study in general: This cohort had only TCR beta chains sequenced, and the lack of alpha or paired-chain data limited which features could be detected. It was suggested by the authors that the approach could potentially be generalized to other disease states and immunological phenotypes. Compared with the roughly 670-donor mean, donors in an Asian-associated ancestry cluster had fewer N-insertions in productive TCRs, according to a later genetic analysis. When HLA alleles, especially DR and DQ, strongly co-occurred, attributing TCR associations to individual alleles was difficult. Across donors, most TCR sequences were observed very rarely, whereas some public TCRs were present in many individuals. Broadly in line with IMGT annotations, most TCR beta V segments showed up in productive rearrangements about 90% or about 30% of the time in an earlier analysis of 587 of the donors. Specific HLA alleles were associated with 15,000 to 20,000 TCR beta sequences at a false discovery rate of 0.05 in a later analysis. The presence/absence analyses assumed that sequencing depth was roughly uniform across donors, and that assumption may not be true. Because HLA typing was unavailable for some donors at each locus, only the typed subset was used in association tests. A further reported finding was that TCR beta sequences accurately predicted the HLA-A and HLA-B alleles for most subjects in the first cohort. In the study, around 150 TCR beta chains were listed as associated with cytomegalovirus. Correlated functional status among segregating V segments might be attributable to linkage disequilibrium, but an unknown experimental factor could not be ruled out. In vitro tests confirmed that a few of the cytomegalovirus-associated TCR beta chains recognize cytomegalovirus antigens. In a later analysis, HLA-associated TCR beta chains were found to be more clonally expanded and to have lower generation probabilities than equally common non-associated chains. The classifier was reported to diagnose cytomegalovirus status with high specificity and sensitivity in both the original and validation cohorts. In a later analysis, several top co-occurrence clusters were reported to appear linked to parvovirus B19, influenza, CMV and Epstein-Barr virus. According to a later analysis, most CMV-associated TCR beta chains appeared to be HLA-restricted, and the HLA associations seemed to be driven largely by CMV exposure. A group of highly shared sequence variants was considered likely to be a technical artifact of the sequencing pipeline. A later genetic analysis associated a missense DCLRE1C variant with V-gene and J-gene trimming of TCR beta chains, and an independent cohort replicated the association. A later analysis found that TCR association rates varied across HLA loci, with DRB1 alleles showing the most associated TCRs and HLA-C alleles the fewest. Immune exposure information for the cohort was limited to CMV serostatus. Because counts were too low, seventeen rarely observed V segments, including chromosome 9 orphons, were left out of the earlier analysis of approximately 500 of the donors. Some IMGT-functional V segments, including TRBV6-2 and TRBV6-3, could not be told apart with the 87-base-pair reads, so those segments were excluded.

In total, roughly 710 healthy bone marrow donors made up the cohort. At the time of sampling, all cohort members were nominally healthy, though unrecorded immune exposures were likely present. The donor was CMV seropositive and belonged to the group of some 290 seropositive cohort members. Every donor gave a peripheral blood sample, and the peripheral blood mononuclear cells from that sample were used for TCR beta sequencing. The Qiagen DNeasy Blood Extraction Kit was used to extract genomic DNA from the blood cell samples. Library method: the immunoSEQ multiplex PCR assay. For the multiplex PCR, a mixture combining 60 forward primers for TCR Vbeta segments and 13 reverse primers for TCR Jbeta segments was used. A multiplex PCR assay on genomic DNA amplified the CDR3 region of rearranged TCR beta genes. Amplified TCR beta libraries were sequenced as 87-base-pair reads on the Illumina HiSeq System. Per the original workflow: A later analysis tallied tens of millions of unique TCR beta chains across the approximately 670 repertoires, and about 10 million of those chains were shared by two or more donors. Raw reads were error-corrected and collapsed into unique sequences with a nearest-neighbor algorithm that merged closely related sequences to remove PCR and sequencing errors. V, D and J gene segments were assigned by aligning CDR3 sequences to IMGT reference sequences. For a sequence to be retained, at least a six-nucleotide match to both a V gene segment and a J gene segment was required. Rearrangements were classified as productive when the CDR3 lacked stop codons and remained in frame with V and J, and all other rearrangements were classified as non-productive. Following IMGT convention, CDR3 was defined as the stretch from the second conserved V-encoded cysteine to the conserved J-encoded phenylalanine. Sequences without an unambiguous match to a single V gene segment were excluded from the earlier analysis of a few hundred of the donors. In an earlier analysis of 587 of the donors, V segments were called functional above 56.7% productive rearrangements and were called segregating when the between-donor standard deviation exceeded 5%. A statistical classification framework was developed to diagnose cytomegalovirus status using the catalog of TCR beta chain sequences. A later analysis assigned V and J genes by comparing TCR nucleotide sequences with IMGT/GENE-DB human TR gene sequences. In a later analysis, CDR3 sequences and most-parsimonious VDJ recombination scenarios were assigned using the TCRdist pipeline. In a later analysis, each TCR beta chain was defined by its CDR3 amino acid sequence together with its V-gene family, and reads without a unique V-gene family were excluded. To address suspected cross-contamination and a sequencing artifact, a later analysis removed approximately 590 highly shared, low-generation-probability nucleotide sequences. In a later analysis, a clonal expansion index was calculated for each public chain from normalized within-repertoire ranks of inferred template counts. Generation probabilities in a later analysis came from a VDJ recombination model fitted to out-of-frame rearrangements, and those results were checked against IGoR. Hypergeometric tests were used in a later analysis to score TCR-TCR, TCR-HLA and TCR-CMV co-occurrence, with a repertoire-size bias correction applied to the TCR pairs. False discovery rates were estimated in a later analysis by permuting HLA or CMV assignments 20 times. In a later analysis, co-occurring TCRs were grouped using DBSCAN, with TCRdist sequence similarity added in when clustering inside HLA-allele-positive subsets. Repertoires with fewer than 30,000 or more than 120,000 public chains were left out of co-occurrence clustering, as were about 5 repertoires with anomalous nucleotide sharing. TCRdb took over this immuneACCESS table, retaining in-frame rearrangements with V and J assigned. Such tables are incomplete; in checked studies, under half of the missing clones stem from an unresolved V gene, and the remainder is unexplained. From that table come the V and J calls and clone size; the DNA was used to work out D and trimming. For this sample the table gives 100,000 to 150,000 clones, of which 80% were detected only once. Of the sample, around 8.9% is held by the ten largest clones.

As concerns this clone: What antigen it recognizes has not been identified. The record has no base qualities; no much larger clone is one base away.

Looking up the germline V gene yields CDR1 SGHRS and CDR2 YFSETQ. V sheds 4 bases and J sheds 6 bases, leaving 5 bases between their ends. Including cysteine and phenylalanine, the CDR3 has 11 amino acids. The retained sequence is limited to the CDR3, 33 bases, with the frame set at the first base. Sample: PBMCs. The origin of this receptor is a young man in good health and CMV-seropositive. The sequence links TRBV5-1 to TRBJ2-1; the D gene cannot be named for sure. The CDR3 amino acid sequence is: CASSISNEQFF. The bases are TGCGCCAGCAGCATTAGCAATGAGCAGTTCTTC.